A single sample gave rise to the 22 T cell receptor beta chains below, sequenced in a study of beta chain features in type 1 diabetes. Every isolated RNA sample was fully reverse transcribed, so sequencing captured expressed TCRB transcripts. Profiled with immunoSEQ multiplex PCR; TCRdb holds only in-frame clones, not every one. The sample carries over 100,000 clones, 40% recorded once. The sample taken for sequencing was stem cell memory CD4+ T cells from blood. These receptors were taken from a young woman in good health.

The genes are TRBV4-3 and TRBJ1-1, with D uncertain. The V and J ends lost 0 bases and 6 bases respectively, with 14 bases between them. Looked up from germline, CDR1 is LGHNA and CDR2 is YSLEER. CDR3 length equals 15 residues. The CDR3 sequence: CASSQDLRGTPEAFF. The CDR3, as DNA: TGCGCCAGCAGCCAAGATCTACGGGGAACTCCTGAAGCTTTCTTT.

This clone was detected ten times or more. The chain combines TRBV18 with TRBJ2-1; no firm D call. CDR1 and CDR2 from the germline V gene are KGHSH and LQKENI. The V end lost 2 bases, the J end lost 0 bases, and 8 bases lay between the germline ends. CDR3 length equals 15 residues. CDR3 amino acids: CASSPMRSSYNEQFF. The CDR3 DNA sequence: TGTGCCAGCTCACCAATGCGGAGCTCCTACAATGAGCAGTTCTTC.

The chain uses TRBV28 and TRBJ2-1, with 8 bases that match TRBD2. CDR1 and CDR2 (germline): MDHEN, SYDVKM. The V gene end was trimmed by 2 bases and the J gene end by 8 bases; junction bases not matched to a gene: 5. This CDR3 has 14 residues. CDR3 nucleotide sequence: TGTGCCAGCAGTTTAGCGGGAGGTCGGGATGAGCAGTTCTTC. Translation: CASSLAGGRDEQFF.

In regard to this clone: A junction end diverges from the germline sequence, so it may reflect a read error. The V gene is TRBV27, the J gene TRBJ2-7, with TRBD2 as a possible D gene (6 bases). The CDR3 spans 15 residues. CDR1 is MNHEY and CDR2 is SMNVEV in the germline V gene (reference sequence). The DNA of the CDR3 is TGTGCCAGCCGTTTGAGGGGACTTAACTCCTACGAGCAGTACTTC. Protein: CASRLRGLNSYEQYF.

The rearrangement links TRBV5-1 to TRBJ2-1; the match to TRBD2 covers 10 bases. The CDR3 totals 17 residues. Trimming cost V 4 bases and J 6 bases; bases outside gene matches: 13. CDR1 is SGHRS and CDR2 is YFSETQ in the germline V gene. CDR3 in DNA: TGCGCCAGCAGCATCACCCCTAGCGGGAGTGTTTCCAATGAGCAGTTCTTC. Translating gives CASSITPSGSVSNEQFF.

The chain employs TRBV7-2 and TRBJ2-2; D remains unclear. V dropped 2 bases and J dropped 3 bases, with 10 bases sitting between them. The germline V gene has CDR1 SGHTA and CDR2 FQGNSA. CDR3 length equals 15 residues. CDR3: CASSLRLGHTGELFF. The CDR3 DNA reads as TGTGCCAGCAGCTTACGCCTTGGGCACACCGGGGAGCTGTTTTTT.

This clone was counted between two and nine times. The gene calls are TRBV7-2 and TRBJ2-5, with D possibly being TRBD1 (5 bases). This CDR3 region has 13 residues. Germline loops: CDR1 SGHTA, CDR2 FQGNSA. The V and J ends lost 5 bases and 2 bases respectively, with 9 bases between them. For the CDR3, the DNA is TGTGCCAGCAGCCGATCAGGGCAAGAGACCCAGTACTTC. Protein product: CASSRSGQETQYF.

This clone appeared once. The rearrangement uses TRBV6-5 and TRBJ1-5, with 7 bases matching TRBD1. The J segment lost 6 bases and the V segment lost 2 bases, leaving 7 bases of the junction unmatched. Germline-derived CDR1 and CDR2 are MNHEY and SVGAGI. CDR3 length equals 15 residues. CDR3 nucleotides: TGTGCCAGCAGTTACCGGGACAGAGGGACTCAGCCCCAGCATTTT. It encodes CASSYRDRGTQPQHF.

This chain connects TRBV18 to TRBJ1-5, with D tentatively TRBD1 (5 bases). Germline CDR1 is KGHSH and CDR2 is LQKENI. Trimming stripped 3 bases from V and 1 base from J, with 7 bases between. CDR3 length equals 14 residues. The CDR3 spells CASSPSGSNQPQHF. As DNA, the CDR3 is TGTGCCAGCTCACCTTCAGGGAGCAATCAGCCCCAGCATTTT.

This clone was detected only once. For the CDR3, the DNA is TGTGCCAGCAGTGAATCCACAGGGGGCTGGAACTATGGCTACACCTTC. Its protein product is CASSESTGGWNYGYTF. The gene calls are TRBV25-1 and TRBJ1-2; 9 bases align to TRBD1. CDR3 size: 16 residues. Germline trimming cut 1 base from V and 2 bases from J; bases unmatched to any gene: 5. The V gene's germline CDR1 is MGHDK and CDR2 SYGVNS.

This sequence joins TRBV5-5 and TRBJ2-1; tentatively, D is TRBD1 (5 bases). The CDR3 sequence is 14 residues long. Trimming stripped 2 bases from V and 3 bases from J, with 9 bases between. Germline V gene lookup returns CDR1 SGHKS and CDR2 YYEKEE (reference sequence). CDR3 DNA sequence: TGTGCCAGCAGCTTCAGGGCTTTCTACAATGAGCAGTTCTTC. The encoded protein is CASSFRAFYNEQFF.

This chain uses TRBV7-3 with TRBJ2-1; D is unclear. V lost 3 bases to trimming and J lost 0 bases, with 12 bases between them. Germline V gives CDR1 SGHTA, CDR2 FQGTGA. This CDR3 contains 16 residues. DNA for the CDR3: TGTGCCAGCAGCTTGGGCTACCCGAGCTCCTACAATGAGCAGTTCTTC. This sequence encodes CASSLGYPSSYNEQFF.

Only a few counts were recorded for this clone. The chain combines TRBV5-1 with TRBJ1-5; D ambiguous. The germline gives CDR1 SGHRS, CDR2 YFSETQ. CDR3 size: 14 residues. Trimming removed 4 bases from V and 1 base from J, with 9 bases in between. CDR3 amino acids: CASSRDGSNQPQHF. CDR3 coding DNA: TGCGCCAGCAGCCGTGACGGGAGCAATCAGCCCCAGCATTTT.

This clone was counted a few times. The gene calls are TRBV7-2 and TRBJ1-1; D gene unclear. Trimming took off 5 bases at V and 5 bases at J, with 18 bases between the two ends. The V gene's germline CDR1 is SGHTA and CDR2 FQGNSA. The CDR3 consists of 15 residues. CDR3 coding DNA: TGTGCCAGCAGCCGCCGTGCCCGCACGAGTACTGAAGCTTTCTTT. Translation: CASSRRARTSTEAFF.

The chain couples TRBV11-1 to TRBJ1-2; D is possibly TRBD1 (6 bases). Looked up from germline, CDR1 is SGHAT and CDR2 is FQDESV (reference sequence). The CDR3 length is 14 residues. With 4 bases removed from V and 7 bases from J, the gap between germline ends came to 16 bases. The CDR3 region has the DNA TGTGCCAGCAGCTCTTCCCCCAGGGGCGCTGGCTACACCTTC. Translating gives CASSSSPRGAGYTF.

The chain uses TRBV11-2 and TRBJ2-5; D is undetermined. V dropped 5 bases and J dropped 1 base, with 8 bases sitting between them. The CDR3 sequence is 13 residues long. Germline lookup yields CDR1 SGHAT and CDR2 FQNNGV. In nucleotides, the CDR3 is TGTGCCAGCAGCCCTTATATCCAAGAGACCCAGTACTTC. Encoded protein: CASSPYIQETQYF.

The chain employs TRBV18 and TRBJ2-1; D gene uncertain. The ends were cut back, 2 bases at V and 6 bases at J, with 8 bases in the middle. The CDR3 spans 13 residues. Germline loops: CDR1 KGHSH, CDR2 LQKENI. CDR3 sequence reads: CASSPSRSNEQFF. The CDR3 DNA reads TGTGCCAGCTCACCAAGCAGGTCCAATGAGCAGTTCTTC.

The chain is built from TRBV29-1 and TRBJ1-3, with a possible D match to TRBD1 (6 bases). Trimming took 5 bases from V and 2 from J, leaving 13 bases between them. From germline, CDR1 is SQVTM and CDR2 ANQGSEA. The CDR3 has 14 residues. For the CDR3, the DNA is TGCAGCGTTCAGCAGGGGTATACTGGAAACACCATATATTTT. Protein sequence: CSVQQGYTGNTIYF.

This clone appeared a few times. The chain uses TRBV5-5 and TRBJ1-5, with 9 bases aligning to TRBD1. Germline CDR1 SGHKS, CDR2 YYEKEE (reference sequence). The V and J ends lost 3 bases and 0 bases, in that order; junction bases with no gene match: 1. The length of the CDR3 is 15 residues. The CDR3 nucleotides read TGTGCCAGCAGCTCGGGACAGGGTAGCAATCAGCCCCAGCATTTT. Its translation: CASSSGQGSNQPQHF.

This clone was detected a few times. The V call is TRBV5-1, the J call TRBJ1-1; D unclear. CDR1 and CDR2 from the germline V gene are SGHRS and YFSETQ. V was clipped by 5 bases and J by 4 bases, with 12 bases between them. This CDR3 region has 13 residues. CDR3 nucleotides: TGCGCCAGCAGTGGAGTTTACGGCACTGAAGCTTTCTTT. Its protein product is CASSGVYGTEAFF.

The CDR3: CASSKMTFQETQYF. The CDR3, as DNA: TGTGCCAGCAGCAAAATGACATTTCAAGAGACCCAGTACTTC. V gene TRBV21-1 combines with J gene TRBJ2-5; TRBD1 is taken as the D call from the table, unchecked against the DNA. TRBV21-1 corresponds to a pseudogene. CDR3 length: 14 amino acids.

The rearrangement uses TRBV30 and TRBJ2-7; D remains unclear. Germline CDR1 and CDR2: GTSNPN and SVGIG (reference sequence). The V gene lost 3 bases and the J gene lost 2 bases, with 11 bases spanning the gap. The CDR3 contains 13 residues. DNA for the CDR3: TGTGCCTGGAGCGATGGCTTGACCTACGAGCAGTACTTC. Translated, it gives CAWSDGLTYEQYF.